Presented here are 30 T cell receptor beta chains from one specimen sequenced in a study of T cell responses to AZD1222 COVID-19 vaccine. Some clones are missing from TCRdb's copy, which holds only in-frame ones; the method was immunoSEQ multiplex PCR. The sample has about 270,000 clones, approximately 94% seen once. This material consisted of peripheral blood, taken 28 days after the second AZD1222 dose. All receptors derive from an adult who received the AZD1222 COVID-19 vaccine.

V usage is TRBV20-1 and J usage is TRBJ2-7, with D unresolved. Trimming pared 3 bases from V and 3 bases from J, leaving 12 bases between. Germline V gene lookup returns CDR1 DFQATT and CDR2 SNEGSKA (reference sequence). This CDR3 has 13 residues. The CDR3 region is CSASTPSVYEQYF. As DNA, the CDR3 is TGCAGTGCTAGTACCCCTTCCGTCTACGAGCAGTACTTC.

This clone was seen only once. The chain is built from TRBV2 and TRBJ1-2; TRBD1 matches 8 bases. There are 12 residues in the CDR3. Germline assignment: CDR1 SNHLY and CDR2 FYNNEI. With V trimmed by 11 bases and J by 3 bases, 5 bases remained unmatched. The CDR3 sequence: CAGGTGDYGYTF. The CDR3 nucleotides are TGTGCCGGAGGGACAGGCGACTATGGCTACACCTTC.

The chain is built from TRBV6-4 and TRBJ2-3; possibly TRBD2 for D (6 bases). Germline CDR1 and CDR2: MRHNA and SNTAGT. The CDR3 extends over 14 amino acids. V gave up 5 bases and J gave up 5 bases, with 14 bases separating them. The CDR3 nucleotides read TGTGCCAGCAGTCTGGGGGGAGTAAGAGATACGCAGTATTTT. This gives the protein CASSLGGVRDTQYF.

The chain couples TRBV28 to TRBJ1-6; 9 positions match TRBD1. CDR3 length equals 14 residues. CDR1 and CDR2 from the germline V gene are MDHEN and SYDVKM. J was trimmed by 7 bases and V by 8 bases; bases with no gene match: 6. CDR3 DNA: TGTGCCAGCGGGACCGGGACAGGGAATTCACCCCTCCACTTT. This sequence encodes CASGTGTGNSPLHF.

This chain links TRBV7-8 with TRBJ2-3; D remains ambiguous. The V and J ends lost 4 bases and 4 bases respectively, with 6 bases between them. The CDR3 consists of 12 residues. Per germline, CDR1 SGHVS and CDR2 FQNEAQ. The CDR3 nucleotides read TGTGCCAGCAGCTCACGGGCAGATACGCAGTATTTT. Translation gives CASSSRADTQYF.

The chain uses TRBV7-2 and TRBJ2-1, with TRBD2 identical over 9 bases. The germline V gene encodes CDR1 SGHTA and CDR2 FQGNSA. The CDR3 consists of 14 residues. V was clipped by 5 bases and J by 11 bases; unmatched bases: 10. The CDR3 loop reads CASSPIAGEDQQFF. The CDR3 DNA reads TGTGCCAGCAGCCCGATAGCGGGAGAGGACCAGCAGTTCTTC.

CDR3 region: CASSTEGGGPSYEQYF. The CDR3 nucleotides read TGTGCCAGCAGCACCGAGGGGGGAGGGCCCTCCTACGAGCAGTACTTC. J is TRBJ2-7 and V is TRBV9; maybe TRBD2 (7 bases). The germline gives CDR1 SGDLS, CDR2 YYNGEE. V dropped 4 bases and J dropped 0 bases, with 17 bases sitting between them. CDR3 length: 16 residues.

The rearrangement joins TRBV4-2 to TRBJ1-3; D is undetermined. The CDR3 loop spans 16 amino acids. Trimming took 0 bases from V and 4 from J, leaving 13 bases between them. The germline CDR1 and CDR2 sequences are LGHNA and YNFKEQ. Here the CDR3 DNA reads TGTGCCAGCAGCCAAGAGGACCAGACTCTCGGAAACACCATATATTTT. It is translated as CASSQEDQTLGNTIYF.

The chain joins TRBV5-1 to TRBJ1-3, with no clear D. The V and J ends lost 4 bases and 2 bases respectively, with 10 bases between them. This CDR3 is built from 14 residues. The germline CDR1 and CDR2 sequences are SGHRS and YFSETQ. The CDR3 here is CASSMATAGNTIYF. CDR3 sequence (DNA): TGCGCCAGCAGCATGGCTACGGCTGGAAACACCATATATTTT.

The rearrangement uses TRBV28 and TRBJ1-1; D not resolved. V dropped 2 bases and J dropped 6 bases, with 13 bases sitting between them. The CDR3 has 14 residues. Germline values: CDR1 MDHEN, CDR2 SYDVKM. CDR3 region: CASSLRAHYAEAFF. The CDR3 nucleotides read TGTGCCAGCAGTTTAAGGGCGCATTACGCTGAAGCTTTCTTT.

A single count supports this clone. The V and J genes are TRBV19 and TRBJ1-6, with a weak D call TRBD1 (6 bases). This CDR3 is 14 amino acids long. CDR1 and CDR2 from the germline V gene are LNHDA and SQIVND (reference sequence). Trimming took off 3 bases at V and 10 bases at J, with 13 bases between the two ends. The CDR3 region has the DNA TGTGCCAGTAGTATTACAGGGAACGGCTCACCCCTCCACTTT. Protein sequence: CASSITGNGSPLHF.

The rearrangement joins TRBV4-3 to TRBJ2-7; D possibly corresponds to TRBD1 (6 bases). The CDR3 totals 15 residues. Germline V lookup: CDR1 LGHNA, CDR2 YSLEER. V lost 0 bases and J lost 4, with 13 bases in between. Here the CDR3 DNA reads TGCGCCAGCAGCCAAGATCCGAGCAGGGGTTACGAGCAGTACTTC. Amino acids: CASSQDPSRGYEQYF.

This chain connects TRBV28 to TRBJ2-7, with D tentatively TRBD2 (5 bases). The CDR3 is 12 amino acids. Germline CDR1 MDHEN, CDR2 SYDVKM. Trimming took 4 bases from V and 1 from J, leaving 5 bases between them. The CDR3 DNA reads as TGTGCCAGCAGTTCGGGGTCCTACGAGCAGTACTTC. Residues: CASSSGSYEQYF.

CDR3 in amino acids: CASSNTVGGDTQYF. In nucleotides, the CDR3 is TGCGCCAGCAGCAACACGGTAGGGGGGGATACGCAGTATTTT. This chain joins TRBV5-1 and TRBJ2-3; perhaps D is TRBD1 or TRBD2 (6 bases each). The CDR3 totals 14 residues. Germline V CDR1 and CDR2: SGHRS, YFSETQ. Trimming stripped 4 bases from V and 6 bases from J, with 15 bases between.

The rearrangement joins TRBV5-8 to TRBJ2-7; D might be TRBD1 or TRBD2, each matching 5 bases. This CDR3 is 17 amino acids long. Germline V CDR1 and CDR2: SGHTS, YDEGEE. The V gene lost 5 bases and the J gene lost 2 bases, with 23 bases spanning the gap. Here the CDR3 reads CASSRRPRRGRAYEQYF. The DNA of the CDR3 is TGTGCCAGCAGTCGCCGCCCCCGACGGGGCCGGGCCTACGAGCAGTACTTC.

This clone came up once. V and J are TRBV27 and TRBJ2-7, with TRBD2 matching 7 bases. V dropped 4 bases and J dropped 5; count of bases not matched to a gene: 17. Germline V gene data show CDR1 as MNHEY and CDR2 as SMNVEV (reference sequence). The CDR3 consists of 17 residues. The DNA for the CDR3 is TGTGCCAGCAGTTACAAAGTGATGAGCGGGAAACCCCACGAGCAGTACTTC. Protein: CASSYKVMSGKPHEQYF.

CDR3 in DNA: TGTGCCAGTAGTATATCCCCCGGACGGGGAAACACTGAAGCTTTCTTT. Translation gives CASSISPGRGNTEAFF. The chain employs TRBV19 and TRBJ1-1; D unresolved. Germline V gene data show CDR1 as LNHDA and CDR2 as SQIVND (reference sequence). This CDR3 is 16 amino acids long. V was cut by 2 bases and J by 2 bases, with 15 bases left in between.

The CDR3 here is CASSPRGVTEAFF. Here the CDR3 DNA reads TGTGCCAGTAGTCCCAGGGGAGTCACTGAAGCTTTCTTT. The chain joins TRBV19 to TRBJ1-1; perhaps TRBD1 as D (6 bases). In germline, CDR1 is LNHDA, CDR2 SQIVND (reference sequence). This CDR3 has 13 residues. The V and J ends lost 5 bases and 4 bases respectively, with 11 bases between them.

The chain uses TRBV5-1 and TRBJ2-2, with 13 nucleotides matching TRBD2. The CDR3 is 17 residues long. The ends lost 4 bases at V and 1 base at J; junction bases unmatched: 4. Germline loops: CDR1 SGHRS, CDR2 YFSETQ. The CDR3 loop is CASSIRTSGGNTGELFF. CDR3 coding DNA: TGCGCCAGCAGCATTAGGACTAGCGGGGGGAACACCGGGGAGCTGTTTTTT.

V and J are TRBV6-5 and TRBJ1-3, with D uncertain. Trimming shortened V by 3 bases and J by 0 bases, and 6 bases separated the two germline ends. The CDR3 covers 14 residues. Germline assignment: CDR1 MNHEY and CDR2 SVGAGI. The CDR3 region is CASSYDNSGNTIYF. The CDR3 DNA sequence: TGTGCCAGCAGTTATGACAACTCTGGAAACACCATATATTTT.

The chain has TRBV9 and TRBJ1-3, with D hard to call. This CDR3 has 15 residues. The germline V gene has CDR1 SGDLS and CDR2 YYNGEE. Trimming shortened V by 6 bases and J by 0 bases, and 13 bases separated the two germline ends. Here the CDR3 DNA reads TGTGCCAGCATACGGAGGGTGGGCTCTGGAAACACCATATATTTT. Its protein product is CASIRRVGSGNTIYF.

This chain joins TRBV28 and TRBJ1-6; D uncertain. CDR3 length: 18 residues. Germline CDR1 and CDR2: MDHEN and SYDVKM. V was clipped by 3 bases and J by 0 bases, with 15 bases between them. The CDR3 is CASSFFGRHSSYNSPLHF. CDR3 in DNA: TGTGCCAGCAGTTTCTTTGGACGACATAGCTCCTATAATTCACCCCTCCACTTT.

This clone was recorded once. The genes are TRBV12-3 or TRBV12-4 and TRBJ2-2; D is uncertain. The CDR3 is made up of 13 amino acids. The V gene lost 6 bases and the J gene lost 3 bases, with 8 bases spanning the gap. CDR3 amino acids: CASRGLHTGELFF. DNA for the CDR3: TGTGCCAGCAGGGGCCTTCACACCGGGGAGCTGTTTTTT.

V gene TRBV4-2 combines with J gene TRBJ2-3; no firm D call. Trimming left V 4 bases short and J 8 bases short, with 7 bases between. There are 11 residues in the CDR3. Germline V gene sequence: CDR1 LGHNA, CDR2 YNFKEQ. CDR3 residues: CASSLATTQYF. Here the CDR3 DNA reads TGTGCCAGCAGCCTGGCAACTACGCAGTATTTT.

This sequence joins TRBV7-9 and TRBJ1-2; 9 bases map to TRBD1. This CDR3 has 15 amino acids. V trimming: 8 bases; J trimming: 3 bases; junction bases outside the gene matches: 10. Germline V gives CDR1 SEHNR, CDR2 FQNEAQ (reference sequence). The CDR3 bases are TGTGCCAGCGGACATACAGGGGGCGCACACTATGGCTACACCTTC. The encoded protein is CASGHTGGAHYGYTF.

This sequence joins TRBV6-1 and TRBJ1-2; D is unclear. The germline V gene has CDR1 MNHNS and CDR2 SASEGT. Trimming removed 2 bases at V and 5 bases at J, with 3 bases between. CDR3 size: 11 residues. CDR3 residues: CASSEYYGYTF. The CDR3 DNA is TGTGCCAGCAGTGAATATTATGGCTACACCTTC.

V and J are TRBV18 and TRBJ1-5, with 9 bases identical to TRBD1. Trimming took 5 bases from V and 8 from J; bases not matched to a gene: 13. Looked up from germline, CDR1 is KGHSH and CDR2 is LQKENI. The CDR3 runs to 16 residues. The DNA of the CDR3 is TGTGCCAGCTCAAGAACAGGGGGCATTATTTTTGAGCCCCAGCATTTT. This translates into CASSRTGGIIFEPQHF.

This chain joins TRBV5-1 and TRBJ2-3; 7 positions agree with TRBD1. The germline CDR1 and CDR2 sequences are SGHRS and YFSETQ. The junction had 5 bases not matched to a gene; V was cut back by 4 bases and J by 0 bases. The CDR3 runs 15 residues. The CDR3 here is CASSTDRVSTDTQYF. In nucleotides, the CDR3 is TGCGCCAGCAGCACCGACAGGGTGAGCACAGATACGCAGTATTTT.

V and J are TRBV6-1 and TRBJ2-3; D unclear. Germline V gene data show CDR1 as MNHNS and CDR2 as SASEGT. The V gene lost 0 bases and the J gene lost 2 bases, with 9 bases spanning the gap. The CDR3 is made up of 15 amino acids. CDR3 in amino acids: CASSEAAQPTDTQYF. The CDR3 bases are TGTGCCAGCAGTGAAGCCGCACAGCCCACAGATACGCAGTATTTT.

The chain carries TRBV29-1 and TRBJ1-2, with a weak D call TRBD1 (5 bases). V lost 8 bases, J lost 1 base, and 11 bases lay in between. From germline, CDR1 is SQVTM and CDR2 ANQGSEA. The CDR3 sequence is 12 residues long. CDR3 sequence reads: CSSLGDNYGYTF. The CDR3 coding sequence is TGCAGCTCCCTGGGGGATAACTATGGCTACACCTTC.